This TCR beta chain was documented in a study of T cell responses to AZD1222 COVID-19 vaccine. Clones were read by immunoSEQ multiplex PCR, and TCRdb kept only the in-frame ones, dropping some. In the table there are tens of thousands of clones, about 93% of which are singletons. V lost 4 bases and J 3 bases, leaving 19 bases between the germline ends. This CDR3 region has 16 residues. Germline V gene sequence: CDR1 SQVTM, CDR2 ANQGSEA. The chain uses TRBV29-1 and TRBJ2-1; D possibly corresponds to TRBD2 (6 bases). The specimen was peripheral blood, collected on day 0 of AZD1222 vaccination. The source of this sequence is an adult in good health. The CDR3 reads CSVGSRERGFYNEQFF. The CDR3 nucleotides read TGCAGCGTTGGATCCCGGGAGAGGGGTTTCTACAATGAGCAGTTCTTC.